This T cell receptor beta chain is from a study of vaccination and CD4 T cells after COVID-19. Overall study: Participants were administered two doses of either the BNT162b2 or the mRNA-1273 vaccine. Overlapping SARS-CoV-2, HCoV-NL63, HCoV-OC43 and HCoV-229E spike peptides were used to stimulate cells.

This clonotype was counted only a few times. Its target is unknown. The assay that was used to sequence DNA from cultured CD4+ T cells was the Oncomine TCR Beta short-read assay. Extraction of genomic DNA was performed on cultured CD4+ T cells. TCRdb re-called the PCR reads with MiXCR, one entry per CDR3 protein. The data contain about 15,000 distinct CDR3 sequences, approximately 51% of them singletons. Treatment noted: roughly 10-day PBMC culture with coronavirus spike peptide pools or control peptides (ViraFEST assay). Some 2.2 million PBMCs were grown per well alongside roughly 10 IU/ml IL-2 and roughly 10 ug/ml peptide pools. V shed 3 bases and J shed 0 bases, with 9 bases lying between them. The CDR3 runs to 15 residues.

The receptor was derived from a human donor who had recovered from COVID-19. The V and J genes are TRBV12-3 or TRBV12-4 and TRBJ1-5; D uncertain. The sequencing used CD4+ T cells from blood, cultured in vitro, collected before SARS-CoV-2 vaccination. Here the CDR3 reads CASSFGADSNQPQHF. The CDR3 coding sequence is TGTGCCAGCAGTTTTGGAGCGGATAGCAATCAGCCCCAGCATTTT.